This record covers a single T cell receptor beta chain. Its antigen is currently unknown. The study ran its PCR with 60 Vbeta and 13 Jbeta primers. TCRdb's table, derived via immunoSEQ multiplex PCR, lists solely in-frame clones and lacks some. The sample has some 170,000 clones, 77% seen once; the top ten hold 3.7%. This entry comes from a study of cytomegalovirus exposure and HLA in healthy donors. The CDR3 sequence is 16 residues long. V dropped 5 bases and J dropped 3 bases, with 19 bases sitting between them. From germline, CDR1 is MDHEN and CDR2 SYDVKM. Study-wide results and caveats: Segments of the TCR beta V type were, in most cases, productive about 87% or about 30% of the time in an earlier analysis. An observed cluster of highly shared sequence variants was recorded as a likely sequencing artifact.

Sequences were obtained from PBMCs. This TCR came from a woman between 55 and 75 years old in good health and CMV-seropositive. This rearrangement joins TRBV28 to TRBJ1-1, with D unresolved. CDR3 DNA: TGTGCCAGCAGTCCCGCCGGGATTCTCAGTTACACTGAAGCTTTCTTT. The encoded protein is CASSPAGILSYTEAFF.